These 5 T cell receptor beta chains share one sample of origin, sequenced in a study of radiotherapy plus CTLA-4 blockade in lung cancer. The assay was immunoSEQ multiplex PCR, and TCRdb's table has in-frame clones only and misses some. The repertoire holds around 70,000 clones, with 60% to 80% as singletons. The material sequenced was peripheral blood, taken from a patient treated with radiotherapy plus ipilimumab. These receptor sequences come from a human donor with non-small cell lung cancer whose response to radiotherapy plus ipilimumab could not be evaluated. Some clones in this sample may be carry-over from other donors' samples.

In this sample, this clone turned up once. The chain recombines TRBV5-1 with TRBJ2-1; 14 bases map to TRBD2. The germline V gene has CDR1 SGHRS and CDR2 YFSETQ. CDR3 length equals 16 residues. Trimming at V came to 0 bases and at J to 5 bases, leaving 1 base not matched to a gene. This CDR3 is CASSLGLAGGDNEQFF. The CDR3 bases are TGCGCCAGCAGCTTGGGACTAGCGGGGGGGGACAATGAGCAGTTCTTC.

The chain is built from TRBV27 and TRBJ2-3, with 9 bases that match TRBD2. The CDR3 totals 17 residues. J was trimmed by 1 base and V by 7 bases; bases with no gene match: 12. Germline V gives CDR1 MNHEY, CDR2 SMNVEV (reference sequence). CDR3: CASKSPISGGGTDTQYF. As DNA, the CDR3 is TGTGCCAGCAAGTCCCCCATTAGCGGGGGAGGCACAGATACGCAGTATTTT.

J is TRBJ1-5 and V is TRBV15; 11 positions agree with TRBD1. CDR1 LNHNV and CDR2 YYDKDF come from the germline V gene (reference sequence). Germline trimming cut 1 base from V and 2 bases from J; bases unmatched to any gene: 7. This CDR3 has 18 residues. The CDR3: CATSRGGTGGRGNQPQHF. CDR3 nucleotide sequence: TGTGCCACCAGCAGAGGCGGGACAGGGGGTCGCGGCAATCAGCCCCAGCATTTT.

The chain employs TRBV4-3 and TRBJ2-1, with 14 bases identical to TRBD2. The junction had 0 bases not matched to a gene; V was cut back by 1 base and J by 4 bases. CDR3 length: 16 residues. The V gene's germline CDR1 is LGHNA and CDR2 YSLEER. The CDR3 bases are TGCGCCAGCAGCCAAGGGACTAGCGGGGGGTACAATGAGCAGTTCTTC. Translating it yields CASSQGTSGGYNEQFF.

This chain joins TRBV2 and TRBJ2-5, with 8 nucleotides matching TRBD1. CDR1 and CDR2 (germline): SNHLY, FYNNEI. V lost 9 bases to trimming and J lost 13 bases; unmatched junction nucleotides: 13. The CDR3 consists of 12 residues. The CDR3 is CASKGTGPPRYF. CDR3 nucleotides: TGTGCCAGTAAAGGGACAGGTCCCCCTAGGTACTTC.